This TCR beta chain was sequenced in a study of blood T cell repertoires in COVID-19. Profiled with immunoSEQ multiplex PCR; TCRdb holds only in-frame clones, not every one. The repertoire holds about 120,000 clones, 85% to 90% seen once, with 28% in the top ten. The CDR3 contains 13 residues. Germline V gives CDR1 ENHRY, CDR2 SYGVKD. Trimming cost V 8 bases and J 5 bases, with 16 bases left between them. The rearrangement links TRBV10-3 to TRBJ2-7; maybe TRBD1 (6 bases). The clonotype originates from a man in his sixties or seventies with active or convalescent COVID-19. The sequenced sample was peripheral blood. The CDR3 sequence is CAISLTTGNEQYF. The CDR3 bases are TGTGCCATCTCATTGACCACAGGGAACGAGCAGTACTTC.